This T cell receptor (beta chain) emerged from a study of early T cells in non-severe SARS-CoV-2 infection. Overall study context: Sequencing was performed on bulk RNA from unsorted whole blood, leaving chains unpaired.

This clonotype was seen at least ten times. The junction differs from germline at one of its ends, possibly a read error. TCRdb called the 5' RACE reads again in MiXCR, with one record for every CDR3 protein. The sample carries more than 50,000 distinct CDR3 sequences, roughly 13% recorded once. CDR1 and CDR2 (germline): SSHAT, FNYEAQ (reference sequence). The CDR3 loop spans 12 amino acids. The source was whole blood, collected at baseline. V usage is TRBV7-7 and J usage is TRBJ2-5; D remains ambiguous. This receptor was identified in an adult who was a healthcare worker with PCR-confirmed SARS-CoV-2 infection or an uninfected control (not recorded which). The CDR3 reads CASSLNQETQYF. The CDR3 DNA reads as TGTGCTAGCAGCTTAAATCAAGAGACCCAGTACTTC.